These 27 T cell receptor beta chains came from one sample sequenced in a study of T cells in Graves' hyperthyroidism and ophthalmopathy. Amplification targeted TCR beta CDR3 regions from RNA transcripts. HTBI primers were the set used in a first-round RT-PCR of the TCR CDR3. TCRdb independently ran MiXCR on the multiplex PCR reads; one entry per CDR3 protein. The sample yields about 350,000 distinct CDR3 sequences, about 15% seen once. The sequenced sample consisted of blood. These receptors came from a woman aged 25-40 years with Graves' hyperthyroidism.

The CDR3 DNA reads TGCAGTGCTAGGGCGGAAGCGGGAGGTGGGAATGAGCAGTTCTTC. It yields the protein CSARAEAGGGNEQFF. The J gene is TRBJ2-1, the V gene TRBV20-1; TRBD2 matches at 9 bases. The V segment lost 3 bases and the J segment 7 bases; nucleotides outside the gene matches: 10. CDR3 length: 15 amino acids. Germline CDR1 is DFQATT and CDR2 is SNEGSKA (reference sequence).

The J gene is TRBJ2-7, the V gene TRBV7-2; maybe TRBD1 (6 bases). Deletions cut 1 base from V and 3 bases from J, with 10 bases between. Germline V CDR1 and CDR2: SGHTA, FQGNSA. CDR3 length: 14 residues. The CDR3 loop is CASSLEQGGYEQYF. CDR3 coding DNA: TGTGCCAGCAGCTTAGAACAGGGCGGCTACGAGCAGTACTTC.

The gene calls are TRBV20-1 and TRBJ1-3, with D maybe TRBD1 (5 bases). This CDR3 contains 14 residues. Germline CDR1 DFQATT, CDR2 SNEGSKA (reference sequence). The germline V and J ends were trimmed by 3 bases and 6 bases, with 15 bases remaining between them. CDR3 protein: CSASMAGWENTIYF. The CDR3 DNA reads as TGCAGTGCTAGCATGGCAGGGTGGGAAAACACCATATATTTT.

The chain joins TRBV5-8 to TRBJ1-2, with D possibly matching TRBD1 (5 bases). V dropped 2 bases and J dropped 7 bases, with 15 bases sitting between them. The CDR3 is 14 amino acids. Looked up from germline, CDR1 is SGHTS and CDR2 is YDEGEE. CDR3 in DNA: TGTGCCAGCAGCTTTCTTAATAGGAGGGGTGGCTACACCTTC. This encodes CASSFLNRRGGYTF.

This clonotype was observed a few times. This CDR3 reads CATSRSAGGPVGEQYF. As DNA, the CDR3 is TGTGCCACCAGCCGCTCAGCGGGAGGGCCTGTCGGGGAGCAGTACTTC. The chain joins TRBV15 to TRBJ2-7; TRBD2 aligns across 10 bases. The CDR3 has 16 residues. CDR1 is LNHNV and CDR2 is YYDKDF in the germline V gene (reference sequence). Trimming took 5 bases from V and 7 from J; bases not matched to a gene: 14.

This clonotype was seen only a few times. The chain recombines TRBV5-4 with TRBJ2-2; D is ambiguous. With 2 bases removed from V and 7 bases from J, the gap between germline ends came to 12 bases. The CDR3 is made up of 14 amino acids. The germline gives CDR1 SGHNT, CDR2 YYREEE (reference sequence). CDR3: CASSLSAAGGELFF. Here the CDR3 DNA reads TGTGCCAGCAGCTTATCGGCTGCCGGCGGGGAGCTGTTTTTT.

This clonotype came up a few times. The CDR3 nucleotides are TGTGCCAGCAGCTCCGCCGGGTGGGCCTACAATGAGCAGTTCTTC. Amino acids: CASSSAGWAYNEQFF. The rearrangement uses TRBV5-6 and TRBJ2-1; D unclear. V lost 3 bases and J lost 2, with 12 bases in between. CDR3 length: 15 residues. CDR1 and CDR2 (germline): SGHDT, YYEEEE.

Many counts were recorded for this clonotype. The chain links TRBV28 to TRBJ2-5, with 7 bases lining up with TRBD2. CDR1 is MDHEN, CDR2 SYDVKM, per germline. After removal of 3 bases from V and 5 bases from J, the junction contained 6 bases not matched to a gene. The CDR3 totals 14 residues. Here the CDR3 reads CASSLAGGRETQYF. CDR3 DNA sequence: TGTGCCAGCAGTTTGGCCGGGGGGAGGGAGACCCAGTACTTC.

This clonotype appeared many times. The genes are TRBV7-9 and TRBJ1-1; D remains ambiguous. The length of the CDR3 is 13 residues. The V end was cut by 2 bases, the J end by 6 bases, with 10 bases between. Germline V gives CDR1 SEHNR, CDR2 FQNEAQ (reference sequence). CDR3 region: CASSLSGTAEAFF. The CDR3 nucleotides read TGTGCCAGCAGCTTATCCGGAACGGCTGAAGCTTTCTTT.

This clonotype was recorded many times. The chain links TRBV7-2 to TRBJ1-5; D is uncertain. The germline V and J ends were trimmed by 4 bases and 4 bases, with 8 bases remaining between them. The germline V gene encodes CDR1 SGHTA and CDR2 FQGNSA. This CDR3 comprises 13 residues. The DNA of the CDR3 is TGTGCCAGCAGCTCCATTGTTAATCAGCCCCAGCATTTT. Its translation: CASSSIVNQPQHF.

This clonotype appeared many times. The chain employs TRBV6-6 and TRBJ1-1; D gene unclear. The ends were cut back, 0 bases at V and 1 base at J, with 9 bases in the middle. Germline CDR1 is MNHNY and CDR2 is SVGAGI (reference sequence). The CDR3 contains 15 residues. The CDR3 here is CASSYSPTGNTEAFF. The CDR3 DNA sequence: TGTGCCAGCAGTTACTCCCCGACGGGGAACACTGAAGCTTTCTTT.

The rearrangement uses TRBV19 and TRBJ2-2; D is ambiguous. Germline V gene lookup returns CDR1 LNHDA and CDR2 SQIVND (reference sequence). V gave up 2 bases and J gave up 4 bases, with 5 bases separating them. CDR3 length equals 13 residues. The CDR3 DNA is TGTGCCAGTAGTATATGGGTCACCGGGGAGCTGTTTTTT. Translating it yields CASSIWVTGELFF.

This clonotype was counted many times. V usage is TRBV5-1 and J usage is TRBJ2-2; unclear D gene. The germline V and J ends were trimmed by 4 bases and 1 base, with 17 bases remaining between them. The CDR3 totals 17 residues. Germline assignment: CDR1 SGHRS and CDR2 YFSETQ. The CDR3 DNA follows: TGCGCCAGCAGCCCTACCGGGTGGGCAGGGAACACCGGGGAGCTGTTTTTT. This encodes CASSPTGWAGNTGELFF. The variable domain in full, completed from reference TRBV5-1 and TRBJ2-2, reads KAGVTQTPRYLIKTRGQQVTLSCSPISGHRSVSWYQQTPGQGLQFLFEYFSETQRNKGNFPGRFSGRQFSNSRSEMNVSTLELGDSALYLCASSPTGWAGNTGELFFGEGSRLTVL.

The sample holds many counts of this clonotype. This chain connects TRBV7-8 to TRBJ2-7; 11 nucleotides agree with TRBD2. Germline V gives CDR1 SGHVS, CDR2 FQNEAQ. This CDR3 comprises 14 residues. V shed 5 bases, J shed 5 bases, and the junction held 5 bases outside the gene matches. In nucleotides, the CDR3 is TGTGCCAGCAGCCGTGAGGGACTAGCGGACGAGCAGTACTTC. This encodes CASSREGLADEQYF.

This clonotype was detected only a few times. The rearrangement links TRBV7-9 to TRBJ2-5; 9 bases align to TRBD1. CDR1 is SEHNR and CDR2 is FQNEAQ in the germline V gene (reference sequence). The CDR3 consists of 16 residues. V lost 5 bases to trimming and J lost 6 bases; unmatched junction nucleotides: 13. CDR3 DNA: TGTGCCAGCAGCAACCGGGACAGGGTAAATTGGAAGACCCAGTACTTC. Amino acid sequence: CASSNRDRVNWKTQYF.

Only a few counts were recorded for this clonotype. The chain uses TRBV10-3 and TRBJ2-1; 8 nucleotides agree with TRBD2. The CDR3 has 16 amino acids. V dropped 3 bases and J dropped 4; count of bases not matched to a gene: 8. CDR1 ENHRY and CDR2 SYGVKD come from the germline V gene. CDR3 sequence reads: CAISESGTSKYNEQFF. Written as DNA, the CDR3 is TGTGCCATCAGTGAATCGGGGACTAGTAAGTACAATGAGCAGTTCTTC.

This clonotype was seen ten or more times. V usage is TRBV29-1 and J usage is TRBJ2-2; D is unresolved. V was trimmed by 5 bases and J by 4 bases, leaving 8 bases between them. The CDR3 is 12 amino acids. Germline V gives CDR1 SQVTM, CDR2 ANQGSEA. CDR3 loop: CSVKGSTGELFF. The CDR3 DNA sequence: TGCAGCGTTAAGGGATCCACCGGGGAGCTGTTTTTT.

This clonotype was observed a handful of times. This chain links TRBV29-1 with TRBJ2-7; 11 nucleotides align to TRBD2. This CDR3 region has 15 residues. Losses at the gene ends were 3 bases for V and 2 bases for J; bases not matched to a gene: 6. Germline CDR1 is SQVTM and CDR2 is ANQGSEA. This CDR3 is CSVEGATSGTYEQYF. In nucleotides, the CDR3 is TGCAGCGTTGAGGGGGCGACTAGCGGGACCTACGAGCAGTACTTC.

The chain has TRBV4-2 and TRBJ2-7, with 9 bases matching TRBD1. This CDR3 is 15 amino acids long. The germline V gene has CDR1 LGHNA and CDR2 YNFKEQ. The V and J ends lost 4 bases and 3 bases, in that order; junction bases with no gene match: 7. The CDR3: CASSPVGTGIYEQYF. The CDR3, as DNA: TGTGCCAGCAGCCCTGTGGGGACAGGGATCTACGAGCAGTACTTC.

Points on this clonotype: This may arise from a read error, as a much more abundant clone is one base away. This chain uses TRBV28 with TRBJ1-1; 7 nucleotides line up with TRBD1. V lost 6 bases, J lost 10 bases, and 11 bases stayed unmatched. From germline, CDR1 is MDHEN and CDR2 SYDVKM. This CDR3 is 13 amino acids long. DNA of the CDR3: TGTGCCAGCAGCTTGACAGGGCTACGTCGAGCTTTCTTT. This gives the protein CASSLTGLRRAFF. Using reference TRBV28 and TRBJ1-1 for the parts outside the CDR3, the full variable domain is DVKVTQSSRYLVKRTGEKVFLECVQDMDHENMFWYRQDPGLGLRLIYFSYDVKMKEKGDIPEGYSVSREKKERFSLILESASTNQTSMYLCASSLTGLRRAFFGQGTRLTVV.

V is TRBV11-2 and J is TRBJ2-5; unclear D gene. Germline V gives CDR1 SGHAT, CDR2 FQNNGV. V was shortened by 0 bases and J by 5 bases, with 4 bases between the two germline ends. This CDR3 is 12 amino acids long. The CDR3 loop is CASSLDFETQYF. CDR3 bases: TGTGCCAGCAGCTTAGATTTTGAGACCCAGTACTTC.

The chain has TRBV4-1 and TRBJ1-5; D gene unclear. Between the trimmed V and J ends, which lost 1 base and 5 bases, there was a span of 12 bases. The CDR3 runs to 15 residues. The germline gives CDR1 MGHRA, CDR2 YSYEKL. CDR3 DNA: TGCGCCAGCAGCCAAGGGGATTTAGATGATCAGCCCCAGCATTTT. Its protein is CASSQGDLDDQPQHF.

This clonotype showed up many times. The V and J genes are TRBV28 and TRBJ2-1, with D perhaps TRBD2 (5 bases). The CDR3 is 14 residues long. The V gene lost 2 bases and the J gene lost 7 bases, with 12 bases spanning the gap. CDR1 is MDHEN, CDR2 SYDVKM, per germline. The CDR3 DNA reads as TGTGCCAGCAGTTTACCCGTAGCGTCGAATGAGCAGTTCTTC. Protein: CASSLPVASNEQFF.

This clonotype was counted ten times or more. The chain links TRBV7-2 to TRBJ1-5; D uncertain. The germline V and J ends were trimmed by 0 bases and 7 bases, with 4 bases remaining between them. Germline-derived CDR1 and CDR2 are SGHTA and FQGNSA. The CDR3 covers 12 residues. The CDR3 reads CASSLASQPQHF. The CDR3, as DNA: TGTGCCAGCAGCTTAGCGTCACAGCCCCAGCATTTT.

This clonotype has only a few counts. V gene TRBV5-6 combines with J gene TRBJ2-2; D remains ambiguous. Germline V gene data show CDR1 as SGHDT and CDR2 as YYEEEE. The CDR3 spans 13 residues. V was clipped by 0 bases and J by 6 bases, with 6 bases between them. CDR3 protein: CASSLVTAGELFF. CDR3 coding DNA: TGTGCCAGCAGCTTGGTTACAGCCGGGGAGCTGTTTTTT.

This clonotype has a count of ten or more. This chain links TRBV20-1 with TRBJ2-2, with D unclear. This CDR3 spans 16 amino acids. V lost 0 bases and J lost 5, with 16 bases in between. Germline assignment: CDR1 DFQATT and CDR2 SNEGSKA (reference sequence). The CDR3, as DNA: TGCAGTGCTAGAGATCTGGGCGGCAGAGCAACCGGGGAGCTGTTTTTT. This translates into CSARDLGGRATGELFF.

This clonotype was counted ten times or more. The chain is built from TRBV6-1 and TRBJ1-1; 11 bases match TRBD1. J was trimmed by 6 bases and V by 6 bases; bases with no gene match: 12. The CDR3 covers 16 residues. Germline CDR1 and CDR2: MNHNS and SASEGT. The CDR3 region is CASSGTGGLLLPEAFF. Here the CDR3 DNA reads TGTGCCAGCAGCGGGACAGGGGGGTTGTTACTGCCTGAAGCTTTCTTT.